Following are 6 T cell receptor beta chains from one sample sequenced in a study of cytomegalovirus exposure and HLA in healthy donors. Use of 60 Vbeta and 13 Jbeta primers characterized the PCR. Sequencing used immunoSEQ multiplex PCR; TCRdb keeps in-frame clones, though not all of them. The sample yields roughly 120,000 clones, around 76% seen once. The material sequenced was PBMCs. These receptors came from an older woman in good health and CMV-seropositive.

The chain joins TRBV11-3 to TRBJ2-3, with 7 bases aligning to TRBD1. This CDR3 contains 13 residues. V lost 4 bases and J lost 4; bases outside the gene matches: 2. Germline V gene lookup returns CDR1 SGHNT and CDR2 YENEEA. CDR3 sequence reads: CASSSQGADTQYF. The CDR3 DNA sequence: TGTGCCAGCAGCTCCCAGGGGGCAGATACGCAGTATTTT.

The chain recombines TRBV11-2 with TRBJ2-5, with D possibly TRBD1 on 8 matching bases. Trimming took off 5 bases at V and 5 bases at J, with 18 bases between the two ends. In germline, CDR1 is SGHAT, CDR2 FQNNGV. This CDR3 spans 15 amino acids. CDR3 loop: CASSARQGREETQYF. The CDR3 DNA is TGTGCCAGCAGCGCAAGACAGGGGCGGGAGGAGACCCAGTACTTC.

To note about this clone: Other nucleotide sequences in the sample specify the same CDR3. V and J are TRBV7-3 and TRBJ2-3; no clear D gene. CDR1 is SGHTA, CDR2 FQGTGA, per germline. This CDR3 spans 13 amino acids. Trimming stripped 3 bases from V and 0 bases from J, with 4 bases between. Here the CDR3 reads CASSFSSTDTQYF. The CDR3 bases are TGTGCCAGCAGCTTCAGTAGCACAGATACGCAGTATTTT.

The chain employs TRBV7-9 and TRBJ2-7, with 8 bases aligning to TRBD1. V shed 4 bases and J 6 bases; nucleotides not matched to a gene: 11. The germline gives CDR1 SEHNR, CDR2 FQNEAQ (reference sequence). The CDR3 covers 15 residues. CDR3 sequence reads: CASSSAQGARGEQYF. The CDR3 DNA reads as TGTGCCAGCAGCTCGGCCCAGGGGGCGAGGGGCGAGCAGTACTTC.

The chain is built from TRBV4-3 and TRBJ2-3; a possible D gene is TRBD2 (5 bases). The CDR3 length is 13 residues. Germline V gene sequence: CDR1 LGHNA, CDR2 YSLEER. Trimming removed 4 bases at V and 5 bases at J, with 10 bases between. The CDR3 spells CASSRTQIDTQYF. The CDR3 DNA reads TGCGCCAGCAGCCGGACTCAAATAGATACGCAGTATTTT.

This chain uses TRBV9 with TRBJ1-2; D call uncertain. This CDR3 spans 17 amino acids. The germline V gene has CDR1 SGDLS and CDR2 YYNGEE. Trimming left V 0 bases short and J 7 bases short, with 22 bases between. The CDR3 protein is CASSVVPSGFSLSGYTF. The CDR3 DNA follows: TGTGCCAGCAGCGTAGTCCCCTCGGGGTTTAGTCTCTCTGGCTACACCTTC. Full variable domain (missing parts from reference TRBV9 and TRBJ1-2): DSGVTQTPKHLITATGQRVTLRCSPRSGDLSVYWYQQSLDQGLQFLIQYYNGEERAKGNILERFSAQQFPDLHSELNLSSLELGDSALYFCASSVVPSGFSLSGYTFGSGTRLTVV.